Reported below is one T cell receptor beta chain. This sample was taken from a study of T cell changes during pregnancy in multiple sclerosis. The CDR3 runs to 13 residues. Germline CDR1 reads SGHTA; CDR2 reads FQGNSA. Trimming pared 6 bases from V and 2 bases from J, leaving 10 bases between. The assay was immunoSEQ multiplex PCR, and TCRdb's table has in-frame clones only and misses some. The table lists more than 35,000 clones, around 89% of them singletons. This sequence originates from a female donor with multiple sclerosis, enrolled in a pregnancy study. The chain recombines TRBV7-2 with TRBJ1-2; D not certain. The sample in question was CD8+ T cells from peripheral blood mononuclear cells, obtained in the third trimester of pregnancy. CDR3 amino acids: CASSPGTNYGYTF. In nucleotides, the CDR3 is TGTGCCAGCAGTCCCGGTACGAACTATGGCTACACCTTC.